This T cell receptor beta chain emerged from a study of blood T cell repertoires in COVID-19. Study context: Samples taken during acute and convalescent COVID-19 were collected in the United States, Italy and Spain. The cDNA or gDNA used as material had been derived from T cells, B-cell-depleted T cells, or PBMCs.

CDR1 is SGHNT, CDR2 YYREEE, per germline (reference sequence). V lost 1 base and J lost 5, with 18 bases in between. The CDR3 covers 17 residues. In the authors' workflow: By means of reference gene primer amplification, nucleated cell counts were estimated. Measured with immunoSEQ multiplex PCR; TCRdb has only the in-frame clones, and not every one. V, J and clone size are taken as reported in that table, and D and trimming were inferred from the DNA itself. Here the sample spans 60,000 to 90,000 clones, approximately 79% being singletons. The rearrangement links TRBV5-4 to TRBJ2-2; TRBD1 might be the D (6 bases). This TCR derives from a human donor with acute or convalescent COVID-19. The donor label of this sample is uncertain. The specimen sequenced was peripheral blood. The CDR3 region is CASSLYSGRGRTGELFF. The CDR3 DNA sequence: TGTGCCAGCAGCTTGTACAGTGGCAGGGGACGGACCGGGGAGCTGTTTTTT.